These 22 T cell receptor beta chains were sequenced from one sample in a study of graft-versus-host responses after intestinal transplantation. Sequencing used immunoSEQ multiplex PCR; TCRdb keeps in-frame clones, though not all of them. The sample holds under 150,000 clones; 90% are singletons and the top ten take about 0.18%. What these receptors recognize is not known. The input for sequencing was unstimulated CD4+ T cells sorted from spleen or lymph node cells, taken before intestinal transplant. These TCRs come from a human donor who received an intestinal transplant.

The chain carries TRBV19 and TRBJ2-2, with D uncertain. Germline CDR1 reads LNHDA; CDR2 reads SQIVND (reference sequence). CDR3 length: 14 amino acids. Trimming took off 7 bases at V and 4 bases at J, with 13 bases between the two ends. DNA of the CDR3: TGTGCCAGTACCCTAGATCGTCGCACCGGGGAGCTGTTTTTT. The encoded protein is CASTLDRRTGELFF.

This rearrangement joins TRBV6-5 to TRBJ1-1, with D perhaps TRBD1 (5 bases). The germline CDR1 and CDR2 sequences are MNHEY and SVGAGI. The CDR3 runs 14 residues. V was shortened by 2 bases and J by 6 bases, with 13 bases between the two germline ends. CDR3 coding DNA: TGTGCCAGCAGTTACATGGGGGGGAGCGCTGAAGCTTTCTTT. Translation gives CASSYMGGSAEAFF.

The genes are TRBV5-1 and TRBJ1-5, with TRBD1 identical over 11 bases. Germline lookup yields CDR1 SGHRS and CDR2 YFSETQ. The trim removed 5 bases at V and 4 bases at J, leaving 5 bases unmatched. The CDR3 consists of 15 residues. The CDR3 DNA follows: TGCGCCAGCAGTTTCGGGACAGGGGGTAATCAGCCCCAGCATTTT. This encodes CASSFGTGGNQPQHF.

This chain joins TRBV11-2 and TRBJ2-5; D gene unclear. The CDR3 spans 15 residues. Germline values: CDR1 SGHAT, CDR2 FQNNGV. The V gene lost 3 bases and the J gene lost 1 base, with 12 bases spanning the gap. In DNA, the CDR3 is TGTGCCAGCAGCTTCCGCCTTGAGCCCCAAGAGACCCAGTACTTC. Translating it yields CASSFRLEPQETQYF.

V gene TRBV11-2 combines with J gene TRBJ1-1, with 7 bases lining up with TRBD1. With 2 bases clipped from V and 2 bases from J, the junction kept 8 bases outside the gene matches. The length of the CDR3 is 16 residues. Per the germline V gene, CDR1 is SGHAT and CDR2 is FQNNGV. CDR3 region: CASSLTGTEANTEAFF. Here the CDR3 DNA reads TGTGCCAGCAGCTTAACCGGGACAGAGGCTAACACTGAAGCTTTCTTT. Based on the CDR3 plus reference TRBV11-2 and TRBJ1-1, the full variable domain is EAGVAQSPRYKIIEKRQSVAFWCNPISGHATLYWYQQILGQGPKLLIQFQNNGVVDDSQLPKDRFSAERLKGVDSTLKIQPAKLEDSAVYLCASSLTGTEANTEAFFGQGTRLTVV.

V gene TRBV18 combines with J gene TRBJ1-1; TRBD1 might be the D (6 bases). The CDR3 is made up of 15 amino acids. Trimming removed 0 bases from V and 4 bases from J, with 12 bases in between. Germline CDR1 and CDR2: KGHSH and LQKENI. The CDR3 sequence is CASSPPGRGGTEAFF. In nucleotides, the CDR3 is TGTGCCAGCTCACCACCGGGCAGGGGTGGCACTGAAGCTTTCTTT.

V gene TRBV6-6 combines with J gene TRBJ2-2, with 7 bases that match TRBD2. The CDR3 is made up of 15 amino acids. V dropped 11 bases and J dropped 1; count of bases not matched to a gene: 10. CDR1 and CDR2 (germline): MNHNY, SVGAGI (reference sequence). CDR3 sequence (DNA): TGTGCCGCCGAGGAGCGCGGGGGGAACACCGGGGAGCTGTTTTTT. Amino acid sequence: CAAEERGGNTGELFF.

The rearrangement joins TRBV7-9 to TRBJ2-7; maybe TRBD1 (6 bases). V gave up 6 bases and J gave up 3 bases, with 15 bases separating them. This CDR3 contains 14 residues. The germline V gene has CDR1 SEHNR and CDR2 FQNEAQ (reference sequence). CDR3 bases: TGTGCCAGCAGTTGGGGGCAGGGCCTCTACGAGCAGTACTTC. This encodes CASSWGQGLYEQYF. The whole variable domain, remainder taken from reference TRBV7-9 and TRBJ2-7, is DTGVSQNPRHKITKRGQNVTFRCDPISEHNRLYWYRQTLGQGPEFLTYFQNEAQLEKSRLLSDRFSAERPKGSFSTLEIQRTEQGDSAMYLCASSWGQGLYEQYFGPGTRLTVT.

The rearrangement uses TRBV28 and TRBJ1-2; D is unresolved. The CDR3 covers 14 residues. CDR1 MDHEN and CDR2 SYDVKM come from the germline V gene. V gave up 3 bases and J gave up 3 bases, with 11 bases separating them. CDR3 bases: TGTGCCAGCAGTTTCGGCGGGAGCGACTATGGCTACACCTTC. Protein: CASSFGGSDYGYTF.

This chain joins TRBV5-5 and TRBJ2-7; 10 bases agree with TRBD1. Germline values: CDR1 SGHKS, CDR2 YYEKEE (reference sequence). The CDR3 loop spans 14 amino acids. V shed 4 bases and J 7 bases; nucleotides not matched to a gene: 8. CDR3 DNA sequence: TGTGCCAGCAGCCGGGGGACAGGGGCTGGGGAGCAGTACTTC. Its translation is CASSRGTGAGEQYF.

The chain joins TRBV11-2 to TRBJ2-7; perhaps TRBD1 as D (7 bases). The CDR3 spans 15 residues. V was shortened by 3 bases and J by 0 bases, with 12 bases between the two germline ends. In germline, CDR1 is SGHAT, CDR2 FQNNGV. CDR3 residues: CASSFPGDSSYEQYF. The CDR3 coding sequence is TGTGCCAGCAGCTTCCCGGGGGACAGCTCCTACGAGCAGTACTTC.

The chain is built from TRBV6-5 and TRBJ2-3; 11 bases fit TRBD2. The CDR3 consists of 15 residues. J gave up 4 bases and V 6 bases, and 6 bases lay outside the gene matches. Germline assignment: CDR1 MNHEY and CDR2 SVGAGI. Here the CDR3 DNA reads TGTGCCAGCAGAACTAGCGGGAGCTCCGCAGATACGCAGTATTTT. Translation gives CASRTSGSSADTQYF.

The V and J genes are TRBV11-2 and TRBJ2-7; 13 bases agree with TRBD2. The CDR3 totals 13 residues. The V segment lost 4 bases and the J segment 6 bases; nucleotides outside the gene matches: 0. Germline V gene lookup returns CDR1 SGHAT and CDR2 FQNNGV. The CDR3 nucleotides read TGTGCCAGCAGCTGGACTAGCGGGAGCGAGCAGTACTTC. It yields the protein CASSWTSGSEQYF.

The chain recombines TRBV7-6 with TRBJ1-5; D perhaps matches TRBD1 (5 bases). The CDR3 extends over 13 amino acids. The germline V gene has CDR1 SGHVS and CDR2 FNYEAQ. V was shortened by 1 base and J by 7 bases, with 8 bases between the two germline ends. CDR3 in amino acids: CASSLDRTQPQHF. CDR3 sequence (DNA): TGTGCCAGCAGCTTAGACAGGACCCAGCCCCAGCATTTT.

The V gene is TRBV7-9, the J gene TRBJ2-7; possible D gene TRBD1, 6 bases. Germline V lookup: CDR1 SEHNR, CDR2 FQNEAQ (reference sequence). With 4 bases removed from V and 4 bases from J, the gap between germline ends came to 17 bases. This CDR3 comprises 15 residues. CDR3 DNA: TGTGCCAGCAGCTCTTACCGGGACATATCGTACGAGCAGTACTTC. The encoded protein is CASSSYRDISYEQYF. Supplemented by reference TRBV7-9 and TRBJ2-7, the full variable domain reads DTGVSQNPRHKITKRGQNVTFRCDPISEHNRLYWYRQTLGQGPEFLTYFQNEAQLEKSRLLSDRFSAERPKGSFSTLEIQRTEQGDSAMYLCASSSYRDISYEQYFGPGTRLTVT.

V gene TRBV5-1 combines with J gene TRBJ2-3, with 9 bases lining up with TRBD2. CDR3 length equals 17 residues. The germline V gene encodes CDR1 SGHRS and CDR2 YFSETQ. Losses at the gene ends were 1 base for V and 5 bases for J; bases not matched to a gene: 11. CDR3 residues: CASSLPRASGMGDTQYF. The CDR3, as DNA: TGCGCCAGCAGCTTGCCCCGGGCTAGCGGGATGGGAGATACGCAGTATTTT.

This chain uses TRBV23-1 with TRBJ2-7; maybe TRBD2 (6 bases). TRBV23-1 is an ORF, and what it does is uncertain. V was trimmed by 0 bases and J by 1 base, leaving 19 bases between them. The CDR3 totals 18 residues. In nucleotides, the CDR3 is TGCGCCAGCAGTCAATCTAAGGAGGCGGCGGGGCTTTCCTACGAGCAGTACTTC. Encoded protein: CASSQSKEAAGLSYEQYF.

CDR3: CASSISKGVTDTQYF. The DNA of the CDR3 is TGTGCCAGTAGTATCTCCAAGGGGGTGACAGATACGCAGTATTTT. J is TRBJ2-3 and V is TRBV19, with a tentative D call TRBD1 (6 bases). Germline-derived CDR1 and CDR2 are LNHDA and SQIVND (reference sequence). V shed 3 bases and J shed 3 bases, with 13 bases lying between them. The length of the CDR3 is 15 residues.

The J gene is TRBJ2-7, the V gene TRBV15; TRBD1 matches 9 bases. J was trimmed by 6 bases and V by 1 base; bases with no gene match: 10. CDR1 and CDR2 from the germline V gene are LNHNV and YYDKDF (reference sequence). This CDR3 spans 16 amino acids. CDR3 protein: CATSRASTGTGSEQYF. The CDR3 DNA follows: TGTGCCACCAGCAGAGCCTCCACCGGGACAGGGAGCGAGCAGTACTTC.

The rearrangement links TRBV5-8 to TRBJ1-4, with 8 positions matching TRBD1. The CDR3 extends over 14 amino acids. Germline V gene data show CDR1 as SGHTS and CDR2 as YDEGEE. The junction had 6 bases not matched to a gene; V was cut back by 3 bases and J by 8 bases. CDR3 in DNA: TGTGCCAGCAGCTATGGACAGGGAGGCGAAAAACTGTTTTTT. It is translated as CASSYGQGGEKLFF.

V and J are TRBV9 and TRBJ2-5, with D maybe TRBD2 (6 bases). The CDR3 is 15 residues long. The germline V gene has CDR1 SGDLS and CDR2 YYNGEE. V shed 2 bases and J shed 0 bases, with 11 bases lying between them. The CDR3: CASSVSAGYQETQYF. As DNA, the CDR3 is TGTGCCAGCAGCGTTAGTGCGGGGTACCAAGAGACCCAGTACTTC.

This clone was observed once. The chain is built from TRBV11-2 and TRBJ2-1; 9 nucleotides line up with TRBD2. The CDR3 covers 17 residues. Germline trimming cut 8 bases from V and 1 base from J; bases unmatched to any gene: 12. Germline loops: CDR1 SGHAT, CDR2 FQNNGV. CDR3 nucleotide sequence: TGTGCCAGCTCCCGGCTAGCGGGACTACCGTCCTACAATGAGCAGTTCTTC. Its protein product is CASSRLAGLPSYNEQFF.